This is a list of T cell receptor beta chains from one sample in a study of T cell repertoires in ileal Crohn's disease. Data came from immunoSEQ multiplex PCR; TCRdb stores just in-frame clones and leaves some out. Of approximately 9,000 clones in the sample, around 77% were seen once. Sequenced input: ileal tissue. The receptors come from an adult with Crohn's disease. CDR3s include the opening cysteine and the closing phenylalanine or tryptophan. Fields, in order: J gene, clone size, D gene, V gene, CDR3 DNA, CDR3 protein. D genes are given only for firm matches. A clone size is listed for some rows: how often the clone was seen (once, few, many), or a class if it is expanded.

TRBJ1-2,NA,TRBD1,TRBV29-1,TGCAGCGTTGAAGGGGGACAGGCAGGCTATGGCTACACCTTC,CSVEGGQAGYGYTF
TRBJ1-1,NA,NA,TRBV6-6,TGTGCCAGCAGTGTCACAGGATATACTGAAGCTTTCTTT,CASSVTGYTEAFF
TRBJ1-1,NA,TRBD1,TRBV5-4,TGTGCCAGCAACCCGGGACAGGGGAGGTCCGAAGCTTTCTTT,CASNPGQGRSEAFF
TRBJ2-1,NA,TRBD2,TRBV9,TGTGCCAGCAGCGGTACCCCGGGAGGATCGGACAATGAGCAGTTCTTC,CASSGTPGGSDNEQFF
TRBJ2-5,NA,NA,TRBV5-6,TGTGCCAGCAGCTGGGACACCCGGGAGACCCAGTACTTC,CASSWDTRETQYF
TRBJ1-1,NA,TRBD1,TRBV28,TGTGCCAGCAGAACCGACAGGGGGCAAGGGTCAATGAACACTGAAGCTTTCTTT,CASRTDRGQGSMNTEAFF
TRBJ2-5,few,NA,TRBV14,TGTGCCAGCAGCCGGGGCGAGACCCAGTACTTC,CASSRGETQYF
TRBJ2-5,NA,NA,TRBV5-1,TGCGCCAGCAGCTTGCCAGGGCGGGGTGAGACCCAGTACTTC,CASSLPGRGETQYF
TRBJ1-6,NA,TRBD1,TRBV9,TGTGCCAGCAGCGTAGGGACAGGGGGTCGTTCACCCCTCCACTTT,CASSVGTGGRSPLHF
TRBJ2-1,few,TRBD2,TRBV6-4,TGTGCCAGCAGTGAGCTAGCGGGTTACAATGAGCAGTTCTTC,CASSELAGYNEQFF
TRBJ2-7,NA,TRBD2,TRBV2,TGTGCCAGCCGGGGGACTAGCGGGGGGTACGAGCAGTACTTC,CASRGTSGGYEQYF
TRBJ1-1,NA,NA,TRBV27,TGTGCCAGCAGTTGGGAGGGGTCTGGAAACACTGAAGCTTTCTTT,CASSWEGSGNTEAFF
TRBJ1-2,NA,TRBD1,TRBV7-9,TGTGCCAGCAGCCCGACAGGGGTGATCTATGGCTACACCTTC,CASSPTGVIYGYTF
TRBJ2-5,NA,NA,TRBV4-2,TGTGCCAGCAGCCAAGATAGAGCGGGCCAAGAGACCCAGTACTTC,CASSQDRAGQETQYF
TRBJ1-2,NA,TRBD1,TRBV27,TGTGCCAGCAGTTTAGGGGACAGGGACTATGGCTACACCTTC,CASSLGDRDYGYTF
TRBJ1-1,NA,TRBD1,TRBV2,TGTGCCAGCAGGCCAGGGACAGGGCGAGCTTTCTTT,CASRPGTGRAFF
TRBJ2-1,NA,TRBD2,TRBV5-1,TGCGCCAGCAGCTTAGGAGGGACTAGCGGGGGTCACAATGAGCAGTTCTTC,CASSLGGTSGGHNEQFF